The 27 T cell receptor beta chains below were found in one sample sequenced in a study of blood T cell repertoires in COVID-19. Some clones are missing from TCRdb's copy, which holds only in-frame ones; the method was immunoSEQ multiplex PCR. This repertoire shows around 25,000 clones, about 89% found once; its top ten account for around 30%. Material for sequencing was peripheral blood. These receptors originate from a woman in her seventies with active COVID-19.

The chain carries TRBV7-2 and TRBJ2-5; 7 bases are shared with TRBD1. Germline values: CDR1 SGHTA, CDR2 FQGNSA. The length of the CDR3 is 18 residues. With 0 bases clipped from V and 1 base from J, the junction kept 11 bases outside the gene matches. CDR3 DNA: TGTGCCAGCAGCTTAGCGCGAGTCAGGGGGTTTGTCCAAGAGACCCAGTACTTC. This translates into CASSLARVRGFVQETQYF. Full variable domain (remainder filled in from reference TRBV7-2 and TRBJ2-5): GAGVSQSPSNKVTEKGKDVELRCDPISGHTALYWYRQSLGQGLEFLIYFQGNSAPDKSGLPSDRFSAERTGGSVSTLTIQRTQQEDSAVYLCASSLARVRGFVQETQYFGPGTRLLVL.

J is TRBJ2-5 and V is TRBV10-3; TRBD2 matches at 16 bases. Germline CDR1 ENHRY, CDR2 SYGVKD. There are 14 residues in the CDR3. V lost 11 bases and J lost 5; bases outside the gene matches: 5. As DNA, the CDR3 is TGTGCCTCAGGGACTAGCGGGGGGGCGGAGACCCAGTACTTC. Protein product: CASGTSGGAETQYF.

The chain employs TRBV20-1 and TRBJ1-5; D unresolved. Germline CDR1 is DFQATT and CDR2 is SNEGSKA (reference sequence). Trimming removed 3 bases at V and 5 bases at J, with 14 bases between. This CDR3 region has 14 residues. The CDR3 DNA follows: TGCAGTGCTAGTTATTATCCGAGCGATCAGCCCCAGCATTTT. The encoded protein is CSASYYPSDQPQHF.

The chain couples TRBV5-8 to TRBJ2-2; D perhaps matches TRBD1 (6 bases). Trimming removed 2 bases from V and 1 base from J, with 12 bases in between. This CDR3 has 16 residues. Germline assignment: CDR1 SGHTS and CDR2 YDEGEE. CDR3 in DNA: TGTGCCAGCAGCTTAGAAAAGGGGGTGAACACCGGGGAGCTGTTTTTT. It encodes CASSLEKGVNTGELFF.

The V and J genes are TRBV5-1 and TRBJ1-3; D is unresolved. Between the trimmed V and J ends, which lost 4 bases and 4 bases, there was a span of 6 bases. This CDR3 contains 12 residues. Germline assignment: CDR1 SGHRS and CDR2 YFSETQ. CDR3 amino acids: CASSQEGNTIYF. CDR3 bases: TGCGCCAGCAGCCAAGAGGGAAACACCATATATTTT.

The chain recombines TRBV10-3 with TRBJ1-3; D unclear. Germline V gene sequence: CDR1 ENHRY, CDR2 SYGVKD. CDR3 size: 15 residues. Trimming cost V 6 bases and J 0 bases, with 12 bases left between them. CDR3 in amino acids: CAISGGSSSGNTIYF. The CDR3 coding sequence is TGTGCCATCAGCGGAGGGAGCTCCTCTGGAAACACCATATATTTT.

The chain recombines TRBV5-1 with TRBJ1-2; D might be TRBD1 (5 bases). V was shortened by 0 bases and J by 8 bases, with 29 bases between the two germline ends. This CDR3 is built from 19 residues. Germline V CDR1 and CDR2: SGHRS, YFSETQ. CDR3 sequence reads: CASSLVSTAGFGQGIGYTF. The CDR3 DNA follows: TGCGCCAGCAGCTTGGTCAGTACCGCCGGGTTTGGGCAGGGAATAGGCTACACCTTC.

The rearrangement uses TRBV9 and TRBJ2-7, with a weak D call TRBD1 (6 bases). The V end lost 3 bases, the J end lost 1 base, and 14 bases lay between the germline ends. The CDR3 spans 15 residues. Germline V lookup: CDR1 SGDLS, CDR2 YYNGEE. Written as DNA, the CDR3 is TGTGCCAGCAGCGGTACAGGGACCCGTTCCTACGAGCAGTACTTC. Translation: CASSGTGTRSYEQYF.

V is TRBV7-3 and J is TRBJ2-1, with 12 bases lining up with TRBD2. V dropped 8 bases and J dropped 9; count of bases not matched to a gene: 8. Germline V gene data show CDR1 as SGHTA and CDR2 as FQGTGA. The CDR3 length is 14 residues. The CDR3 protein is CASRASGGAGEQFF. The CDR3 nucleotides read TGTGCCAGCCGTGCTAGCGGGGGGGCGGGTGAGCAGTTCTTC. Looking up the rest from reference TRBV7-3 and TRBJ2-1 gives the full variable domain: GAGVSQTPSNKVTEKGKYVELRCDPISGHTALYWYRQSLGQGPEFLIYFQGTGAADDSGLPNDRFFAVRPEGSVSTLKIQRTERGDSAVYLCASRASGGAGEQFFGPGTRLTVL.

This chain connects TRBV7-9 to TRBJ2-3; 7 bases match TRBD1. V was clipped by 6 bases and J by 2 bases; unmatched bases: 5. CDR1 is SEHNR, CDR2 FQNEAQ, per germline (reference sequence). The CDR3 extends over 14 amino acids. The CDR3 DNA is TGTGCCAGCAGGACAGGGATGGACACAGATACGCAGTATTTT. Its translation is CASRTGMDTDTQYF.

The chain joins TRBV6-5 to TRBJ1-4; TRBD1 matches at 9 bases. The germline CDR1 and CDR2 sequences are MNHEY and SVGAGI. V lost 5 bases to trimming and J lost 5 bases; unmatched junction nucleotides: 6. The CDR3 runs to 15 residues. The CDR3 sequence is CASSPMTGGNEKLFF. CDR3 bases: TGTGCCAGCAGTCCAATGACAGGGGGAAATGAAAAACTGTTTTTT.

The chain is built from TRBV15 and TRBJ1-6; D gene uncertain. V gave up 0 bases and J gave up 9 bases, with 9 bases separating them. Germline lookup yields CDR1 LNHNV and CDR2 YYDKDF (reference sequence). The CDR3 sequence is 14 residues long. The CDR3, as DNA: TGTGCCACCAGCAGAGACGACGGAGTTTCACCCCTCCACTTT. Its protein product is CATSRDDGVSPLHF.

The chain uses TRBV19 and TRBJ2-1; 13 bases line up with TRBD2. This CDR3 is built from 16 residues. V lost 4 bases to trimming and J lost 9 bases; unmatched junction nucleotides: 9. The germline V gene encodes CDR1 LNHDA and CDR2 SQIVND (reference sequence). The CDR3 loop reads CASSKPGLAGQVEQFF. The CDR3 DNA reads TGTGCCAGTAGTAAACCGGGACTAGCGGGGCAGGTTGAGCAGTTCTTC.

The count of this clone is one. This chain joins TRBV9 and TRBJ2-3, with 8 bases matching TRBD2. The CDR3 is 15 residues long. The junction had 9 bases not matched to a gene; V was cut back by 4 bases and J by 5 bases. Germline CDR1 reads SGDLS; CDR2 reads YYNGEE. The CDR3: CASSSLAGSLDTQYF. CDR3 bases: TGTGCCAGCAGCTCCTTAGCGGGGTCGTTAGATACGCAGTATTTT.

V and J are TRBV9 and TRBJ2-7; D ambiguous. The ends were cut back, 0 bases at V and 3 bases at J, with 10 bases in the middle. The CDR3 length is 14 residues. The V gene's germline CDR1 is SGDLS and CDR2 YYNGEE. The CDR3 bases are TGTGCCAGCAGCGTAGCTGGTTTAGACTACGAGCAGTACTTC. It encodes CASSVAGLDYEQYF.

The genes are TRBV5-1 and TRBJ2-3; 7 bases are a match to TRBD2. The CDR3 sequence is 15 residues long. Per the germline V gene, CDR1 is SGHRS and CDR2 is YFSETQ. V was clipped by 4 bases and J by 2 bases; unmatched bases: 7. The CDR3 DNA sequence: TGCGCCAGCAGCACCGGACTAGTAAACACAGATACGCAGTATTTT. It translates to CASSTGLVNTDTQYF.

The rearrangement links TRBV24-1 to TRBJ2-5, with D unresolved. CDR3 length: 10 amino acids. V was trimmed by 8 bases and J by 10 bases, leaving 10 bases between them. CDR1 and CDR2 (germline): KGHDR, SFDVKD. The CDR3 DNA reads TGTGCCACCATTGACGGAGTCCAGTACTTC. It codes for CATIDGVQYF.

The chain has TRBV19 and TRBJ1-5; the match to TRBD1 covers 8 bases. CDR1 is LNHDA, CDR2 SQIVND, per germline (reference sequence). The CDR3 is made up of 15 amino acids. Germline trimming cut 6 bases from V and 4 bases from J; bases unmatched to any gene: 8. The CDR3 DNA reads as TGTGCCAGTAGGGCAGGGGGCGCCCCGAATCAGCCCCAGCATTTT. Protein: CASRAGGAPNQPQHF.

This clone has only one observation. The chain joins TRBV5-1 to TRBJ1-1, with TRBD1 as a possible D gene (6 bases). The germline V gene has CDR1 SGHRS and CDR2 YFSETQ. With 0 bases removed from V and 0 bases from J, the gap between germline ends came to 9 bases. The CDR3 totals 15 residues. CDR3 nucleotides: TGCGCCAGCAGCTTGGCCGCAGGGGTGAACACTGAAGCTTTCTTT. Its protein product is CASSLAAGVNTEAFF.

CDR3 amino acids: CASRGTGGNEQFF. The DNA of the CDR3 is TGTGCCAGCAGGGGGACAGGGGGGAATGAGCAGTTCTTC. The rearrangement joins TRBV12-3 or TRBV12-4 to TRBJ2-1; 11 bases line up with TRBD1. The CDR3 is made up of 13 amino acids. V was clipped by 6 bases and J by 7 bases; unmatched bases: 2.

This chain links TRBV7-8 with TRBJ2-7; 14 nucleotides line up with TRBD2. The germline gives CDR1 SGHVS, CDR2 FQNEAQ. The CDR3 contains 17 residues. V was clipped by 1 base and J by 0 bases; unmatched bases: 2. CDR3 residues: CASSLGTSGGYSYEQYF. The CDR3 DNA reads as TGTGCCAGCAGCTTAGGGACTAGCGGGGGGTACTCCTACGAGCAGTACTTC.

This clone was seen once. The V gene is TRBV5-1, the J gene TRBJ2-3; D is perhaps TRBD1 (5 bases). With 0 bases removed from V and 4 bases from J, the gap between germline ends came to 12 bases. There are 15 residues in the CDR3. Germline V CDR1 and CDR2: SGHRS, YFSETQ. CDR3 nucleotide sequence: TGCGCCAGCAGCTTGGAGGGCAGGGATTCAGATACGCAGTATTTT. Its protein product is CASSLEGRDSDTQYF.

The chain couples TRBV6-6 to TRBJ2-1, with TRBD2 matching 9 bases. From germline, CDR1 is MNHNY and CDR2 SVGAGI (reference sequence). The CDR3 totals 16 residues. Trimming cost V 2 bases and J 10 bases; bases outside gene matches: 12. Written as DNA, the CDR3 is TGTGCCAGCAGTTACCCCCGTGGGCGGGGGGGGCGAGAGCAGTTCTTC. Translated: CASSYPRGRGGREQFF.

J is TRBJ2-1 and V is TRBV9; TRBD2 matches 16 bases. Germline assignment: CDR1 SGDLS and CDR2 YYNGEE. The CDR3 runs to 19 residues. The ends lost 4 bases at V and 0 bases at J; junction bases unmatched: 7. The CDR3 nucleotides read TGTGCCAGCAGCACGGGACTAGCGGGGGGGATAAGCTCCTACAATGAGCAGTTCTTC. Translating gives CASSTGLAGGISSYNEQFF.

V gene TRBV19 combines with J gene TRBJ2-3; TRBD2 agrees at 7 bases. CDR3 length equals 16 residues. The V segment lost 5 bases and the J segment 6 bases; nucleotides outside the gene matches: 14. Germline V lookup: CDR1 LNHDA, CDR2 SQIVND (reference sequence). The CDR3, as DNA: TGTGCCAGTAGTGCCGGACCCGGGACTATAACCGATACGCAGTATTTT. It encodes CASSAGPGTITDTQYF. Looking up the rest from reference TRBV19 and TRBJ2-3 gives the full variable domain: DGGITQSPKYLFRKEGQNVTLSCEQNLNHDAMYWYRQDPGQGLRLIYYSQIVNDFQKGDIAEGYSVSREKKESFPLTVTSAQKNPTAFYLCASSAGPGTITDTQYFGPGTRLTVL.

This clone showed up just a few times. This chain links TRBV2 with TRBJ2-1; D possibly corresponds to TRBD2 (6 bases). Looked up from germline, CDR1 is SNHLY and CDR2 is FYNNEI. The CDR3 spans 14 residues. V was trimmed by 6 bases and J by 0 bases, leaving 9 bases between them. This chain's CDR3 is CASSSEGSYNEQFF. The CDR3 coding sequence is TGTGCCAGCAGCTCGGAGGGCTCCTACAATGAGCAGTTCTTC.

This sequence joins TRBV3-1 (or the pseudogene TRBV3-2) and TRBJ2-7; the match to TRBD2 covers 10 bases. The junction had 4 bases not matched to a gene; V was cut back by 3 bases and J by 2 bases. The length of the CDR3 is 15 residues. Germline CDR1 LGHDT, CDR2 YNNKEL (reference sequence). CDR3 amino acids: CASSQYSGGAYEQYF. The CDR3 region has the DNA TGTGCCAGCAGCCAGTACAGCGGGGGGGCCTACGAGCAGTACTTC.